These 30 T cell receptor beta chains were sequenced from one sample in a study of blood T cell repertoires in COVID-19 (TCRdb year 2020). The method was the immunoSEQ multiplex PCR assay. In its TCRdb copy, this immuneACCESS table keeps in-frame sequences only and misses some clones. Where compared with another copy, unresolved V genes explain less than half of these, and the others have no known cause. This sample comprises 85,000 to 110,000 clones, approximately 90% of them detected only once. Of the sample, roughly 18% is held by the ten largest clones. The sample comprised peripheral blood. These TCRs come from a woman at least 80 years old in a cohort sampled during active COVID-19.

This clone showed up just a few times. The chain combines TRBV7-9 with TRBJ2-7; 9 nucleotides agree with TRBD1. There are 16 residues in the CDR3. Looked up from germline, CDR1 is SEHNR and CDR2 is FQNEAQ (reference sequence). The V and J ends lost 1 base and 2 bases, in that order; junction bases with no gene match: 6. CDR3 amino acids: CASSLERTGAAYEQYF. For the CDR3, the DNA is TGTGCCAGCAGCTTAGAGAGGACAGGGGCCGCCTACGAGCAGTACTTC.

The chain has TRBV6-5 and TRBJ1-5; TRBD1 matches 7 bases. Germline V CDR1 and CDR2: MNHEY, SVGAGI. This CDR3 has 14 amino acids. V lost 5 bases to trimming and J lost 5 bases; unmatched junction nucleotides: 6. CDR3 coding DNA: TGTGCCAGCAGTCCCATAGGGGGCGATCAGCCCCAGCATTTT. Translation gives CASSPIGGDQPQHF.

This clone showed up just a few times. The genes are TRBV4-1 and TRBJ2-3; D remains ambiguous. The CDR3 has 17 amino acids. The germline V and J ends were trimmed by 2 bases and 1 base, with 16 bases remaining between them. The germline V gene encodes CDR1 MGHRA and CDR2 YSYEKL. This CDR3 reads CASSQPYSSSRTDTQYF. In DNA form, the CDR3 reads TGCGCCAGCAGCCAACCCTACTCTAGTAGCCGCACAGATACGCAGTATTTT.

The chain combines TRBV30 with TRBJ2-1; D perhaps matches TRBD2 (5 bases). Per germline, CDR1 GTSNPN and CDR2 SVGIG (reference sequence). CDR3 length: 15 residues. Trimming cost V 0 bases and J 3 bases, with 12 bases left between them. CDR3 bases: TGTGCCTGGAGTGTAACCGGGGTGGGCTACAATGAGCAGTTCTTC. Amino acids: CAWSVTGVGYNEQFF.

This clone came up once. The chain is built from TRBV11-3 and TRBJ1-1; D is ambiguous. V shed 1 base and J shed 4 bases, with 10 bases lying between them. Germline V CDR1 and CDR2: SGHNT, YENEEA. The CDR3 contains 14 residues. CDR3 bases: TGTGCCAGCAGCTTAGGCGCGGGGAGCACTGAAGCTTTCTTT. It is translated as CASSLGAGSTEAFF.

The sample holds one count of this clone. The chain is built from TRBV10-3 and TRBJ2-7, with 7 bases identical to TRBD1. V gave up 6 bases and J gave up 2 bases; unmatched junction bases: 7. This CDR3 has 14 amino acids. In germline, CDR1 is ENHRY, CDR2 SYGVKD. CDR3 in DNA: TGTGCCATCAGGGGACGCCAGGGGGCCTACGAGCAGTACTTC. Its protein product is CAIRGRQGAYEQYF.

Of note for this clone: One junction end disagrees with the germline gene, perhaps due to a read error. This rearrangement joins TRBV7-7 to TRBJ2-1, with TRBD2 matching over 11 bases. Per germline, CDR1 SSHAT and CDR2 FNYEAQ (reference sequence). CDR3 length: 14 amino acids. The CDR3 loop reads CASSLAGGPDEQFF. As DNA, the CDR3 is TGTGCTAGCAGCTTAGCGGGGGGGCCAGATGAGCAGTTCTTC. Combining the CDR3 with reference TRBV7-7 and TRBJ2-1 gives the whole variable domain GAGVSQSPRYKVTKRGQDVTLRCDPISSHATLYWYQQALGQGPEFLTYFNYEAQPDKSGLPSDRFSAERPEGSISTLTIQRTEQRDSAMYRCASSLAGGPDEQFFGPGTRLTVL.

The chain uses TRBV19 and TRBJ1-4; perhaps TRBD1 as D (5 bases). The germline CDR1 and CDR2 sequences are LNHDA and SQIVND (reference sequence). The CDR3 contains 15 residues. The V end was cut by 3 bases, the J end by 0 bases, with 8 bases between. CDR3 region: CASSMGLATNEKLFF. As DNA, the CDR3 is TGTGCCAGTAGTATGGGACTTGCAACTAATGAAAAACTGTTTTTT. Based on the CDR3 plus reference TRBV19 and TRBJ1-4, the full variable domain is DGGITQSPKYLFRKEGQNVTLSCEQNLNHDAMYWYRQDPGQGLRLIYYSQIVNDFQKGDIAEGYSVSREKKESFPLTVTSAQKNPTAFYLCASSMGLATNEKLFFGSGTQLSVL.

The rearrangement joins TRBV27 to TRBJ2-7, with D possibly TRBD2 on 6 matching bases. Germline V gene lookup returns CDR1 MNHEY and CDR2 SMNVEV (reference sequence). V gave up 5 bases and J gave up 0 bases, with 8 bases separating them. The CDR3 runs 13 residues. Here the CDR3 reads CASSPDYSYEQYF. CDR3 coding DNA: TGTGCCAGCAGTCCGGACTACTCCTACGAGCAGTACTTC.

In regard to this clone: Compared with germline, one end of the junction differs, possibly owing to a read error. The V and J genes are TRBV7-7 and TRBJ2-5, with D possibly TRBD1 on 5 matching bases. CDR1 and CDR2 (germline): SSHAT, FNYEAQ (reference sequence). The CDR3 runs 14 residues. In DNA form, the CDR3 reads TGTGCTAGCAGCCCCCCAGGGAATCAAGAGACCCAGTACTTC. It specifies CASSPPGNQETQYF.

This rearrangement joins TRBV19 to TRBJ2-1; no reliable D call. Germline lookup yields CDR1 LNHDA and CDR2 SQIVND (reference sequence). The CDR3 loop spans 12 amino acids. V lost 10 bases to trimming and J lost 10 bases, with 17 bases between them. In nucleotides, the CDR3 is TGTGCCACTTCGCTAGGTTTTCGCGAGCAGTTCTTC. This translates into CATSLGFREQFF.

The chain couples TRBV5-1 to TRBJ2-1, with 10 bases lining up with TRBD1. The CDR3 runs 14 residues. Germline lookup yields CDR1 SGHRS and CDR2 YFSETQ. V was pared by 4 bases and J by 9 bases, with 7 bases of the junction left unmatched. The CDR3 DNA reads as TGCGCCAGCAGCGGACAGGGGGATAGTAGTGAGCAGTTCTTC. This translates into CASSGQGDSSEQFF.

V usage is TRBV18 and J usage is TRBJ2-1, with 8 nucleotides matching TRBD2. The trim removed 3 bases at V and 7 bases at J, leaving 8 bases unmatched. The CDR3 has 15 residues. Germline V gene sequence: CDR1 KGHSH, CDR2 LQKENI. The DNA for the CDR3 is TGTGCCAGCTCACCTTTTAGCGGGGCTCCGAATGAGCAGTTCTTC. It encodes CASSPFSGAPNEQFF.

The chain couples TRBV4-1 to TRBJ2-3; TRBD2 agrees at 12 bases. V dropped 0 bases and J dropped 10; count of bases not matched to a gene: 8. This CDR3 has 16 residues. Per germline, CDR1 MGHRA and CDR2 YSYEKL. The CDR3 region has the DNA TGCGCCAGCAGCCAAGACTTGACTAGCGGGAGATACGCGCAGTATTTT. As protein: CASSQDLTSGRYAQYF.

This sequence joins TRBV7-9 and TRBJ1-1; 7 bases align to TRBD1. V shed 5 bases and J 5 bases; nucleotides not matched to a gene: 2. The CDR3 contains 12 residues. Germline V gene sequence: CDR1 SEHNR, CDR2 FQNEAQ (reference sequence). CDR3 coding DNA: TGTGCCAGCAGCCAGGACAGGACTGAAGCTTTCTTT. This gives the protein CASSQDRTEAFF.

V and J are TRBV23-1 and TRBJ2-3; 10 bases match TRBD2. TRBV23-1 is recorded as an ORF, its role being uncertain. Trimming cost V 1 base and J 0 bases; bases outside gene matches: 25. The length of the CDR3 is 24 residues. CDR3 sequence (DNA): TGCGCCAGCAGTCAATTCGGGGCGGCTAGGGGGCGGACTAGCGGAGCGACTAGCACAGATACGCAGTATTTT. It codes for CASSQFGAARGRTSGATSTDTQYF.

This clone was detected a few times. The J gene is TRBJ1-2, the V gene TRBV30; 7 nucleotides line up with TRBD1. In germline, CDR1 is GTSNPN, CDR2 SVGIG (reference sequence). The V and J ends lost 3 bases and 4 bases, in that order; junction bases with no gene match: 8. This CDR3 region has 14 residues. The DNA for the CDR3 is TGTGCCTGGAGCACGGACAGGCGCCGCTATGGCTACACCTTC. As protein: CAWSTDRRRYGYTF.

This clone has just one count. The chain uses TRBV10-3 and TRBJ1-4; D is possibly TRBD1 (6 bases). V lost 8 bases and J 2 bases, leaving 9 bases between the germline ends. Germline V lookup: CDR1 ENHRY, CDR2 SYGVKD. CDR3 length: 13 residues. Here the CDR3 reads CAIQQGTNEKLFF. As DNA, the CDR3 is TGTGCCATCCAACAGGGTACTAATGAAAAACTGTTTTTT.

The CDR3 DNA follows: TGTGCCACCAGTGATGACCGGACTAGCGGGATCCATGAGCAGTTCTTC. As protein: CATSDDRTSGIHEQFF. The chain joins TRBV24-1 to TRBJ2-1; 12 bases match TRBD2. Losses at the gene ends were 3 bases for V and 8 bases for J; bases not matched to a gene: 7. The CDR3 runs 16 residues. The germline V gene has CDR1 KGHDR and CDR2 SFDVKD.

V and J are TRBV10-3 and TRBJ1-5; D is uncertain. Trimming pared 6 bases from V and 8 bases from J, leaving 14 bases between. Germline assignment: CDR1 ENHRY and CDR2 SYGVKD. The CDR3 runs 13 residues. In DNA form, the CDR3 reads TGTGCCATCAGCCACGACTCCCTTGAGCCCCAGCATTTT. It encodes CAISHDSLEPQHF.

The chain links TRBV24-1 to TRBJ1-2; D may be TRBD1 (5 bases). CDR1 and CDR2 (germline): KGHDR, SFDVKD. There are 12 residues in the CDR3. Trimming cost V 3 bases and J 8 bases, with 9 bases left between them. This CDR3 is CATSDPGHGYTF. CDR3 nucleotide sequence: TGTGCCACCAGTGATCCCGGACACGGCTACACCTTC.

The chain's CDR3 is CASSLVPGDYNQPQHF. DNA for the CDR3: TGTGCCAGCAGCTTGGTCCCGGGCGACTACAATCAGCCCCAGCATTTT. The V and J genes are TRBV5-5 and TRBJ1-5; D gene unclear. V gave up 0 bases and J gave up 3 bases, with 13 bases separating them. CDR1 SGHKS and CDR2 YYEKEE come from the germline V gene (reference sequence). This CDR3 is built from 16 residues.

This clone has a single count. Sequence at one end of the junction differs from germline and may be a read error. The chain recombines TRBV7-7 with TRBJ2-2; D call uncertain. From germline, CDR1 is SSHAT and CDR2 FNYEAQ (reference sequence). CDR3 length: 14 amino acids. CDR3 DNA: TGTGCTAGCAGCCCTCAGGCTGGCGTCGGGGAGCTGTTTTTT. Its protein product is CASSPQAGVGELFF.

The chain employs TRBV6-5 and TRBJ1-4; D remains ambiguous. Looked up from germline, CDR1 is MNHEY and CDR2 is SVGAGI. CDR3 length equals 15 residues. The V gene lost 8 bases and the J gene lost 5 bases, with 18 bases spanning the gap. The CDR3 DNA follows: TGTGCCAGCGCTAGAGGGAGGCAGCTGAATGAAAAACTGTTTTTT. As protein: CASARGRQLNEKLFF.

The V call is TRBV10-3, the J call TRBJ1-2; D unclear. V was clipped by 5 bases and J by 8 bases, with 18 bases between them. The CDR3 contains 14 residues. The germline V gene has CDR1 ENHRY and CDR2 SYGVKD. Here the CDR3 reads CAISNLSGGWGYTF. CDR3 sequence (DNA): TGTGCCATCAGTAATCTCTCAGGTGGATGGGGCTACACCTTC.

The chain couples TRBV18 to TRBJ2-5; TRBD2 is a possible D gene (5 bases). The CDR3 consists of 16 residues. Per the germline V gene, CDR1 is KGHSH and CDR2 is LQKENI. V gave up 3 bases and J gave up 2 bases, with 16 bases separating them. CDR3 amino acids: CASSPPGWESQETQYF. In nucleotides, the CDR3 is TGTGCCAGCTCACCGCCGGGGTGGGAGTCACAAGAGACCCAGTACTTC.

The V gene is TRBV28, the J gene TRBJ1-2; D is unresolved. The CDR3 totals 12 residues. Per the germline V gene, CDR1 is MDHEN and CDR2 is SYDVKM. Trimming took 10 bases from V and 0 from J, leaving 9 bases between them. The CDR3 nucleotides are TGTGCCATAGGGAGCACTAACTATGGCTACACCTTC. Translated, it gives CAIGSTNYGYTF.

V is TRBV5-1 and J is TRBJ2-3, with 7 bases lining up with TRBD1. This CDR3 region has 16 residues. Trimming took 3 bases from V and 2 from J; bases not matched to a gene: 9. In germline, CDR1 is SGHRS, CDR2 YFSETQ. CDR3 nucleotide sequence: TGCGCCAGCAGCTGGACAGGACAGCGCGACACAGATACGCAGTATTTT. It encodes CASSWTGQRDTDTQYF.

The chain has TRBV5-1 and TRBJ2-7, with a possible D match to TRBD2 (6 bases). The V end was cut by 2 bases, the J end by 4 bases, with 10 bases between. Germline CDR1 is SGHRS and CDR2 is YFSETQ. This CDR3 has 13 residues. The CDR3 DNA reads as TGCGCCAGCAGCTTCACAGGAGGGTACGAGCAGTACTTC. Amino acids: CASSFTGGYEQYF.

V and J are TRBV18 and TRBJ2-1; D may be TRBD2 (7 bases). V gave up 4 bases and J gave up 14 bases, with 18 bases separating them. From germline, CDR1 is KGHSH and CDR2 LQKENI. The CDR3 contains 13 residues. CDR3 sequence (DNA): TGTGCCAGCTCACGGGCTGTAGGGGGGGCTGAGTTCTTC. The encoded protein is CASSRAVGGAEFF.